This T cell receptor (beta chain) was sequenced for a study of early T cells in non-severe SARS-CoV-2 infection. Trimming left V 8 bases short and J 4 bases short, with 15 bases between. The germline V gene encodes CDR1 MNHEY and CDR2 SMNVEV (reference sequence). The CDR3 spans 14 residues. The sample holds many counts of this clonotype. cDNA molecules, individually, were tagged with unique molecular identifiers. MiXCR was run by TCRdb on the 5' RACE reads, yielding one entry per CDR3 protein. This sample carries around 81,000 distinct CDR3 sequences, 14% of them seen once, and the ten largest clones take approximately 11%.

This clonotype was sampled from an adult who was a healthcare worker with PCR-confirmed SARS-CoV-2 infection or an uninfected control (not recorded which). The chain employs TRBV27 and TRBJ2-1, with no clear D. Specimen: whole blood. CDR3 residues: CASQSELSYNEQFF. The CDR3 coding sequence is TGTGCCAGCCAATCTGAGTTATCATACAATGAGCAGTTCTTC.